This entry concerns a single TCR beta chain. The target of this receptor is not known. No much larger clone is present one base from it, and per-base qualities are unavailable. One collaborating source in Seattle enrolled patients during active infection and followed them longitudinally through the course of disease. Whole blood was collected in K2EDTA tubes by collaborating institutions according to the institutions' own protocols. For TCRbeta analysis, collaborators shipped samples in one of three forms: frozen whole blood, isolated PBMCs, or DNA extracted from either of those sample types. The immunoSEQ Assay, a bias-controlled multiplex PCR, was used to amplify TCRbeta CDR3 regions from genomic DNA. The published analysis was carried out like this. Nucleated cell counts per sample were estimated from amplification of reference gene primers within the assay. To quantify the absolute abundance of each unique TCRbeta CDR3 rearrangement, sequence reads were collapsed and filtered. For each sample, productive Simpson clonality was calculated by taking the square root of Simpson's diversity index across productive rearrangements. TCRdb's version of the immuneACCESS table is confined to in-frame rearrangements and falls short of the full clone set. An unresolved V gene accounts for under half of the shortfall where checked; the remainder is of unknown origin. V, J and clone size derive from that table, while D and trimming were established from the DNA sequence. Present in this sample are about 200,000 clones, roughly 86% of which were seen just once. The ten largest clones capture roughly 10% of the sample.

This sample was included in a study of blood T cell repertoires in COVID-19 (dated by TCRdb to 2018 to 2021). The study in broad terms: The collaborator samples originated in the United States, Italy and Spain and spanned the acute and convalescent phases of COVID-19. The material from the prospective study consisted of cDNA or gDNA derived from T cells, B-cell-depleted T cells, or PBMCs. The dataset comprised deeply sampled blood TCRbeta repertoires from subjects exposed to, actively infected with, or recovered from COVID-19. The repertoires were released in a freely available public database meant as a resource for research on the immune response to SARS-CoV-2. Samples were obtained from the ongoing ImmuneRACE study (first 160 participants) and from about 1,300 subjects provided by 6 global collaborators. A de-identified subject ID, COVID-19 status, age in years and sex were almost always included in the sample metadata. Where available, HLA class I and class II types were obtained from metadata supplied by the sample provider rather than from assay-based typing.

Overall results and qualifications from the work: Clinical and demographic metadata were provided uncurated, with the amount varying by source and participant.

The CDR3 runs 16 residues from the cysteine to the phenylalanine. Just the 48-base CDR3 DNA is kept, in frame starting at base 1. According to the germline V gene (reference sequence), CDR1 reads LNHNV and CDR2 reads YYDKDF. For this chain, trimming is 1 base at the V end and 8 bases at the J end, and the number of junction bases without a gene match is 13. The material sequenced was peripheral blood. The source is a woman between 45 and 65 years old with COVID-19, enrolled during active disease. The rearrangement combines TRBV15 with TRBJ1-1; TRBD1 lines up with 7 middle nucleotides. The CDR3 region: CATSRALGTVGREAFF. In nucleotide form, the sequence is TGTGCCACCAGCAGAGCCTTAGGGACAGTAGGGAGGGAAGCTTTCTTT. The CDR3 plus the reference TRBV15 and TRBJ1-1 genes for the other parts give the full variable domain: DAMVIQNPRYQVTQFGKPVTLSCSQTLNHNVMYWYQQKSSQAPKLLFHYYDKDFNNEADTPDNFQSRRPNTSFCFLDIRSPGLGDTAMYLCATSRALGTVGREAFFGQGTRLTVV.